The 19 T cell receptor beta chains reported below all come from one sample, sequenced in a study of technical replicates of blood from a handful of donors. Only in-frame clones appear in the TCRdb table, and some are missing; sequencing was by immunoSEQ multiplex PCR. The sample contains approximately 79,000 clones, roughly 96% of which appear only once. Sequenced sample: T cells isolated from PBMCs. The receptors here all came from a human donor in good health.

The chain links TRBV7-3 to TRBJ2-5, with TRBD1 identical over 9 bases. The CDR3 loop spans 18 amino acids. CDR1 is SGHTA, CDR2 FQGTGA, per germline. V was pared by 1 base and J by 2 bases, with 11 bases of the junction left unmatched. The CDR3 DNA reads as TGTGCCAGCAGCTTAAGGGACAGGGATTACCTCCTTCAAGAGACCCAGTACTTC. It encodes CASSLRDRDYLLQETQYF.

The CDR3 protein is CASSDLFSTDTQYF. DNA of the CDR3: TGTGCCAGCAGTGATCTCTTTAGCACAGATACGCAGTATTTT. The rearrangement uses TRBV25-1 and TRBJ2-3, with no clear D. The CDR3 extends over 14 amino acids. Trimming pared 3 bases from V and 0 bases from J, leaving 7 bases between. Germline V gene sequence: CDR1 MGHDK, CDR2 SYGVNS. Filled out from reference TRBV25-1 and TRBJ2-3, the complete variable domain reads EADIYQTPRYLVIGTGKKITLECSQTMGHDKMYWYQQDPGMELHLIHYSYGVNSTEKGDLSSESTVSRIRTEHFPLTLESARPSHTSQYLCASSDLFSTDTQYFGPGTRLTVL.

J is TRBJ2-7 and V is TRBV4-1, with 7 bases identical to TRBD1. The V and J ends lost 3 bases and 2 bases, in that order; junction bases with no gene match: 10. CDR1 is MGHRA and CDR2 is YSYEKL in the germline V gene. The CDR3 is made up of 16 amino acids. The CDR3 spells CASSHMVGGRAYEQYF. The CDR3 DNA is TGCGCCAGCAGCCATATGGTAGGGGGCCGAGCCTACGAGCAGTACTTC.

CDR3: CAGGQDNTEAFF. As DNA, the CDR3 is TGTGCCGGAGGACAGGATAACACTGAAGCTTTCTTT. V and J are TRBV30 and TRBJ1-1, with 7 bases lining up with TRBD1. Germline V gene data show CDR1 as GTSNPN and CDR2 as SVGIG (reference sequence). Losses at the gene ends were 8 bases for V and 2 bases for J; bases not matched to a gene: 5. The CDR3 is 12 residues long. The variable domain in full, completed from reference TRBV30 and TRBJ1-1, reads SQTIHQWPATLVQPVGSPLSLECTVEGTSNPNLYWYRQAAGRGLQLLFYSVGIGQISSEVPQNLSASRPQDRQFILSSKKLLLSDSGFYLCAGGQDNTEAFFGQGTRLTVV.

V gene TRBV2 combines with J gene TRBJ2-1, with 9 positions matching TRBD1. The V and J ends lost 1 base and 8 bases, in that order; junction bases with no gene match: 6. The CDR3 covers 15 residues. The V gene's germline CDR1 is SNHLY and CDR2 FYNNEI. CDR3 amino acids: CASSEGPGQGYEQFF. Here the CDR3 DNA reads TGTGCCAGCAGTGAAGGCCCGGGACAGGGATATGAGCAGTTCTTC.

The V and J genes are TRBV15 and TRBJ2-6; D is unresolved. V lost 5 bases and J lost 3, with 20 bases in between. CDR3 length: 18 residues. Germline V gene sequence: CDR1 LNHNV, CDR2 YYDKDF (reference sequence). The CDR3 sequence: CATSRKRPLTGGANVLTF. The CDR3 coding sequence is TGTGCCACCAGCCGCAAGCGCCCATTAACTGGTGGGGCCAACGTCCTGACTTTC. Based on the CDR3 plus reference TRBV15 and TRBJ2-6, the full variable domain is DAMVIQNPRYQVTQFGKPVTLSCSQTLNHNVMYWYQQKSSQAPKLLFHYYDKDFNNEADTPDNFQSRRPNTSFCFLDIRSPGLGDTAMYLCATSRKRPLTGGANVLTFGAGSRLTVL.

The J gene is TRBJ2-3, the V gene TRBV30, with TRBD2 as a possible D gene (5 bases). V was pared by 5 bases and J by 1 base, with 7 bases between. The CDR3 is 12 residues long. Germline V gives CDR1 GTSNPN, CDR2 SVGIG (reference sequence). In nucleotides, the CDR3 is TGTGCCTGGGGAGGTGGCACAGATACGCAGTATTTT. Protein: CAWGGGTDTQYF.

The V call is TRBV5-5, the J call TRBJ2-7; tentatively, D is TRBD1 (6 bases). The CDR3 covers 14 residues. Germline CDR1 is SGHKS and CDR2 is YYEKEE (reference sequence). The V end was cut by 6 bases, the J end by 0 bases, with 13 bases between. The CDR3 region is CASIETGRSYEQYF. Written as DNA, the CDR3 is TGTGCCAGCATAGAGACAGGCCGCTCCTACGAGCAGTACTTC. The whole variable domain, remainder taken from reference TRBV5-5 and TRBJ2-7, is DAGVTQSPTHLIKTRGQQVTLRCSPISGHKSVSWYQQVLGQGPQFIFQYYEKEERGRGNFPDRFSARQFPNYSSELNVNALLLGDSALYLCASIETGRSYEQYFGPGTRLTVT.

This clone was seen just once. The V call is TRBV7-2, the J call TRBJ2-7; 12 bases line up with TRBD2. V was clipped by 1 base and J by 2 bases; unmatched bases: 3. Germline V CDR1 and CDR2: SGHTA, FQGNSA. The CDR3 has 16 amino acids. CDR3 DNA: TGTGCCAGCAGCTTAGGACTAGCGGGAGACGCCTACGAGCAGTACTTC. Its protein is CASSLGLAGDAYEQYF.

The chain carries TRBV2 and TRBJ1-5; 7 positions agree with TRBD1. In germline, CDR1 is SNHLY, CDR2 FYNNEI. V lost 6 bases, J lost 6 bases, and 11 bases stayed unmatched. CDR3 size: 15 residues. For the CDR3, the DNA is TGTGCCAGCAGCCCTGACAGGGTTACTACTCAGCCCCAGCATTTT. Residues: CASSPDRVTTQPQHF.

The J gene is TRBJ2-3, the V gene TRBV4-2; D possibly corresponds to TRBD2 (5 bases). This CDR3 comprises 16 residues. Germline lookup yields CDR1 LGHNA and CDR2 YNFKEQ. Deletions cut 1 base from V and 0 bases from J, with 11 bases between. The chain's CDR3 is CASSQAAGSSTDTQYF. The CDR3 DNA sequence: TGTGCCAGCAGCCAAGCGGCGGGTTCTAGCACAGATACGCAGTATTTT.

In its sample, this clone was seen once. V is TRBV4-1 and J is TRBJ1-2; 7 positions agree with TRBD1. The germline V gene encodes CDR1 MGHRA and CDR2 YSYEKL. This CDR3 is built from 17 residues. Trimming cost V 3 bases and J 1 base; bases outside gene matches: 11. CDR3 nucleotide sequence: TGCGCCAGCAGCCACACCGGCAGCCACAGGGGTAACTATGGCTACACCTTC. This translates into CASSHTGSHRGNYGYTF.

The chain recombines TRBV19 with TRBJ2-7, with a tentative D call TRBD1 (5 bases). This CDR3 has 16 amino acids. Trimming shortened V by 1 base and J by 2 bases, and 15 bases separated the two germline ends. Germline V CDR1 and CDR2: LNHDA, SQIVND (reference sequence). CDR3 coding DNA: TGTGCCAGTAGTATAGCTCGGACACCACTAACCTACGAGCAGTACTTC. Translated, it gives CASSIARTPLTYEQYF.

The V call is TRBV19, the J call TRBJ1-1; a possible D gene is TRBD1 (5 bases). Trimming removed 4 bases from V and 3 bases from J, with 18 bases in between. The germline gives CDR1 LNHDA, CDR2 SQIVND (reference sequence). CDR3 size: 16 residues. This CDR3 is CASSKLFGTGDTEAFF. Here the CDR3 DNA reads TGTGCCAGTAGTAAGCTGTTTGGGACGGGGGACACTGAAGCTTTCTTT.

CDR3 sequence reads: CASSYLGARDPAFF. In DNA form, the CDR3 reads TGTGCCAGCAGCTACCTGGGGGCGAGGGATCCAGCTTTCTTT. The chain has TRBV7-3 and TRBJ1-1, with D possibly being TRBD1 (6 bases). This CDR3 has 14 amino acids. V shed 4 bases and J shed 10 bases, with 19 bases lying between them. Germline lookup yields CDR1 SGHTA and CDR2 FQGTGA.

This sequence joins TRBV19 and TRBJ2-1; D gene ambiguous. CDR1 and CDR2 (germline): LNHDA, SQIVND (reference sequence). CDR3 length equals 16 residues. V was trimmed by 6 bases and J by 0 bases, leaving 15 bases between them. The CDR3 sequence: CASRSQARSSYNEQFF. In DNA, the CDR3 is TGTGCCAGTAGGTCCCAGGCCCGTAGCTCCTACAATGAGCAGTTCTTC.

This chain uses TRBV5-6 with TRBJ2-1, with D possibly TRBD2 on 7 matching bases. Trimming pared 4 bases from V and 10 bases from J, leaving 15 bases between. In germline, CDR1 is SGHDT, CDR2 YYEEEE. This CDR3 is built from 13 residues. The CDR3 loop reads CASSAEGGGEQFF. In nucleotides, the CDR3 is TGTGCCAGCAGCGCGGAGGGGGGAGGGGAGCAGTTCTTC.

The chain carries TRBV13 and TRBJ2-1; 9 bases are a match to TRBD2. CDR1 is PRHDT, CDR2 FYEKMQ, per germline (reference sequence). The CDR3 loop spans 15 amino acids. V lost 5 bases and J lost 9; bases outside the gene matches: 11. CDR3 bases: TGTGCCAGCAGCCCCGGGACTAGCCTTGTCAGTGAGCAGTTCTTC. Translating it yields CASSPGTSLVSEQFF. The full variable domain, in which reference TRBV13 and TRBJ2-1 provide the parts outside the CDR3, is AAGVIQSPRHLIKEKRETATLKCYPIPRHDTVYWYQQGPGQDPQFLISFYEKMQSDKGSIPDRFSAQQFSDYHSELNMSSLELGDSALYFCASSPGTSLVSEQFFGPGTRLTVL.

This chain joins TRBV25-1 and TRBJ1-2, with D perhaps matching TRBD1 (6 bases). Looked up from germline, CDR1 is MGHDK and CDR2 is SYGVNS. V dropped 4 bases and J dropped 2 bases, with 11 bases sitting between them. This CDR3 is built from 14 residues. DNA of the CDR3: TGTGCCAGCAGTGCCGGGACAATGAACTATGGCTACACCTTC. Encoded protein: CASSAGTMNYGYTF.